The clone carrying this TCR beta chain was picked up a small number of times. MiXCR was run by TCRdb on the 5' RACE reads, yielding one entry per CDR3 protein. The data contain some 500,000 distinct CDR3 sequences, around 20% of them seen just once; the ten biggest clones take up roughly 0.91%. The sample is drawn from a study of identical twins. The germline gives CDR1 MNHNS, CDR2 SASEGT. The CDR3 totals 16 residues. Germline trimming cut 5 bases from V and 3 bases from J; bases unmatched to any gene: 9. These same data were also listed under a study on T cells expressing NK-cell markers. From that report: In several experiments, sorting was confined to alpha-beta TCR T cells through use of an anti-gamma-delta TCR antibody.

This TCR came from a woman aged 18-29 years in good health. The chain links TRBV6-1 to TRBJ2-7, with TRBD2 matching 11 bases. The sequencing input was CD4+ T cells sorted from blood. The CDR3 region is CASSPSSTSGVYEQYF. As DNA, the CDR3 is TGTGCCAGCAGTCCCTCCTCGACTAGCGGGGTCTACGAGCAGTACTTC.